This T cell receptor beta chain was documented in a study of Ad26.COV2.S vaccination and SARS-CoV-2 variants. Some clones are missing from TCRdb's copy, which holds only in-frame ones; the method was immunoSEQ multiplex PCR. In the table there are more than 300,000 clones, about 85% of which are singletons. Indicated treatment: some 20 received Ad26.COV2.S at low or high dose, single or two shots; several received placebo; per-sample allocation not given. Each sample was drawn 63 days after the first injection (of vaccine or placebo). Trimming cost V 3 bases and J 3 bases; bases outside gene matches: 14. Germline CDR1 MGHDK, CDR2 SYGVNS. The CDR3 is 17 residues long.

The TCR originated in a person aged 18-65 years who received the Ad26.COV2.S COVID-19 vaccine or a placebo. The sequencing used peripheral blood, collected in a trial of Ad26.COV2.S vaccine versus placebo. The chain recombines TRBV25-1 with TRBJ2-7, with TRBD1 matching 7 bases. The CDR3 nucleotides are TGTGCCAGCAGTGACTCCCTGGGAAGGGGGCGTCTCTACGAGCAGTACTTC. Protein sequence: CASSDSLGRGRLYEQYF.